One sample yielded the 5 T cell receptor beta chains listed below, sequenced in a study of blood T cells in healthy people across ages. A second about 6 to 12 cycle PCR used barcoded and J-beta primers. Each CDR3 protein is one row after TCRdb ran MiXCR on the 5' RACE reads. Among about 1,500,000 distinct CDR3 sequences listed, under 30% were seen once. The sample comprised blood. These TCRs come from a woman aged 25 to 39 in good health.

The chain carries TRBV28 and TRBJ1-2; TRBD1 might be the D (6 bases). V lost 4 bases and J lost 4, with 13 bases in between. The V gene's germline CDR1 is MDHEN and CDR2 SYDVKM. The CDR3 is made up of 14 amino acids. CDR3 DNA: TGTGCCAGCAGTTGTGGGGGCGGAAGCTATGGCTACACCTTC. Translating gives CASSCGGGSYGYTF.

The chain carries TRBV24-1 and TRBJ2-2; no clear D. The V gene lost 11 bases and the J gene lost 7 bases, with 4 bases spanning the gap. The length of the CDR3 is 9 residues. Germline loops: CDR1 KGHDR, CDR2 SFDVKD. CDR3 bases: TGTGCCATCCGCGGGGAGCTGTTTTTT. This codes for CAIRGELFF.

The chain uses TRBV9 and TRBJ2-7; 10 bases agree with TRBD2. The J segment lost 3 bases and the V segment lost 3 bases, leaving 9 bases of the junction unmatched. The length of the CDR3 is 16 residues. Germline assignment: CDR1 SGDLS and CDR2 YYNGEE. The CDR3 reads CASSGGSSGSSYEQYF. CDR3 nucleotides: TGTGCCAGCAGCGGAGGATCTAGCGGGAGTAGCTACGAGCAGTACTTC. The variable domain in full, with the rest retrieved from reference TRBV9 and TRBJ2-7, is DSGVTQTPKHLITATGQRVTLRCSPRSGDLSVYWYQQSLDQGLQFLIQYYNGEERAKGNILERFSAQQFPDLHSELNLSSLELGDSALYFCASSGGSSGSSYEQYFGPGTRLTVT.

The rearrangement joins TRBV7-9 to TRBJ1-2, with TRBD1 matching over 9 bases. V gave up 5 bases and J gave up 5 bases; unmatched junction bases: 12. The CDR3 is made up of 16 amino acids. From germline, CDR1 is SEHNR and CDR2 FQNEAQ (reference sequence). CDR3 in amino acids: CASSTGQGRMLYGYTF. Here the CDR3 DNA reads TGTGCCAGCAGCACCGGACAGGGGCGAATGTTGTATGGCTACACCTTC.

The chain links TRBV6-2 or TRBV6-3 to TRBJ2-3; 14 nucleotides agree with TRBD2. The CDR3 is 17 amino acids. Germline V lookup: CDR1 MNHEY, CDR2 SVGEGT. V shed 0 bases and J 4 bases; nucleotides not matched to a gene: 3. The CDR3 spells CASSYSTSGGAPDTQYF. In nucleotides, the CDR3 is TGTGCCAGCAGTTACTCGACTAGCGGGGGGGCCCCAGATACGCAGTATTTT.